Presented here are 17 T cell receptor beta chains from one specimen sequenced in a study of blood T cell repertoires in COVID-19. Clones were read by immunoSEQ multiplex PCR, and TCRdb kept only the in-frame ones, dropping some. The sample carries about 170,000 clones, about four fifths recorded once. The specimen was peripheral blood. The receptor source for this set is a woman of 80 years or more with COVID-19, enrolled during active disease.

The V gene is TRBV4-1, the J gene TRBJ2-7; 7 bases agree with TRBD2. The CDR3 has 16 residues. Losses at the gene ends were 1 base for V and 2 bases for J; bases not matched to a gene: 8. CDR1 MGHRA and CDR2 YSYEKL come from the germline V gene. DNA for the CDR3: TGCGCCAGCAGCCAAGTGGTTAGCGGGCCCCCCTACGAGCAGTACTTC. This translates into CASSQVVSGPPYEQYF.

This clone was picked up a small number of times. J is TRBJ1-2 and V is TRBV6-5, with 7 bases aligning to TRBD1. CDR3 length: 11 residues. Per the germline V gene, CDR1 is MNHEY and CDR2 is SVGAGI. V lost 2 bases and J lost 12; bases outside the gene matches: 3. CDR3 region: CASSYLGTDTF. In DNA form, the CDR3 reads TGTGCCAGCAGTTACCTCGGGACAGACACCTTC.

This chain connects TRBV5-4 to TRBJ1-5; the match to TRBD1 covers 8 bases. This CDR3 contains 15 residues. Germline trimming cut 4 bases from V and 0 bases from J; bases unmatched to any gene: 3. The germline gives CDR1 SGHNT, CDR2 YYREEE (reference sequence). The CDR3 sequence: CASSDGQGSNQPQHF. Here the CDR3 DNA reads TGTGCCAGCAGCGATGGACAGGGTAGCAATCAGCCCCAGCATTTT.

Turning to this clone: Mismatch with germline at one junction end may stem from a read error. This chain joins TRBV4-2 and TRBJ2-7; maybe TRBD2 (5 bases). CDR1 is LGHNA, CDR2 YNFKEQ, per germline. The CDR3 consists of 13 residues. CDR3 protein: CASSAGRRLEEYF. The CDR3 DNA sequence: TGTGCCAGCAGCGCGGGCCGTAGGCTCGAGGAGTACTTC.

Only a few counts were recorded for this clone. The chain couples TRBV7-2 to TRBJ2-7, with 8 bases matching TRBD2. The V segment lost 5 bases and the J segment 0 bases; nucleotides outside the gene matches: 6. The CDR3 loop spans 15 amino acids. CDR1 is SGHTA and CDR2 is FQGNSA in the germline V gene. The CDR3 spells CASSPDSGSSYEQYF. The CDR3 DNA is TGTGCCAGCAGCCCGGACAGCGGGAGCTCCTACGAGCAGTACTTC.

The chain links TRBV5-4 to TRBJ2-2; 8 bases agree with TRBD2. CDR3 length: 19 amino acids. Per the germline V gene, CDR1 is SGHNT and CDR2 is YYREEE (reference sequence). V was pared by 1 base and J by 4 bases, with 15 bases of the junction left unmatched. In nucleotides, the CDR3 is TGTGCCAGCAGCTTGTGGGGCCCCAGGGCGGGAGGTAGCACCGGGGAGCTGTTTTTT. Residues: CASSLWGPRAGGSTGELFF. The full variable domain, its missing parts supplied by reference TRBV5-4 and TRBJ2-2, is ETGVTQSPTHLIKTRGQQVTLRCSSQSGHNTVSWYQQALGQGPQFIFQYYREEENGRGNFPPRFSGLQFPNYSSELNVNALELDDSALYLCASSLWGPRAGGSTGELFFGEGSRLTVL.

The chain couples TRBV24-1 to TRBJ2-3; 12 bases line up with TRBD2. Germline assignment: CDR1 KGHDR and CDR2 SFDVKD. The CDR3 loop spans 15 amino acids. The V and J ends lost 2 bases and 7 bases, in that order; junction bases with no gene match: 3. The CDR3 DNA sequence: TGTGCCACCAGTGATTCCGGACTAGCGGGGAATACGCAGTATTTT. Translating gives CATSDSGLAGNTQYF.

This clone was seen only a few times. CDR3 sequence reads: CASSFVQGQFF. CDR3 coding DNA: TGTGCCAGCAGCTTTGTTCAGGGCCAGTTCTTC. The chain recombines TRBV12-1 with TRBJ2-1; the table's D call, TRBD1, was not checked against the DNA. TRBV12-1 is tagged as a pseudogene. This CDR3 is built from 11 residues.

V is TRBV5-4 and J is TRBJ2-3; 11 bases match TRBD2. The V gene end was trimmed by 4 bases and the J gene end by 5 bases; junction bases not matched to a gene: 9. The V gene's germline CDR1 is SGHNT and CDR2 YYREEE (reference sequence). The CDR3 is 16 residues long. CDR3 coding DNA: TGTGCCAGCAGCCGCCCCGGGCTAGCGGGAGGAGATACGCAGTATTTT. It yields the protein CASSRPGLAGGDTQYF.

J is TRBJ2-2 and V is TRBV19; 14 positions agree with TRBD2. This CDR3 has 18 residues. Trimming cost V 4 bases and J 8 bases; bases outside gene matches: 12. The germline V gene has CDR1 LNHDA and CDR2 SQIVND (reference sequence). Written as DNA, the CDR3 is TGTGCCAGTAGTACAAATCGACTAGCGGGAGGGCCTTTGGGGGAGCTGTTTTTT. Residues: CASSTNRLAGGPLGELFF.

The chain is built from TRBV7-2 and TRBJ2-1, with 7 bases matching TRBD1. CDR1 and CDR2 (germline): SGHTA, FQGNSA. Trimming took 5 bases from V and 1 from J; bases not matched to a gene: 5. The CDR3 consists of 15 residues. The CDR3 region is CASSEQGLSYNEQFF. The DNA of the CDR3 is TGTGCCAGCAGCGAACAGGGGCTGTCCTACAATGAGCAGTTCTTC.

This clone was seen more than once but under ten times. V is TRBV5-4 and J is TRBJ2-7; a weak D match, TRBD1 (5 bases). The CDR3 totals 12 residues. V was clipped by 4 bases and J by 2 bases, with 7 bases between them. In germline, CDR1 is SGHNT, CDR2 YYREEE (reference sequence). The CDR3 sequence: CASSTDTYEQYF. The CDR3 DNA reads as TGTGCCAGCAGCACGGACACCTACGAGCAGTACTTC.

The chain employs TRBV7-3 and TRBJ2-3, with a tentative D call TRBD2 (6 bases). The germline gives CDR1 SGHTA, CDR2 FQGTGA. The ends were cut back, 1 base at V and 4 bases at J, with 24 bases in the middle. The CDR3 totals 19 residues. As DNA, the CDR3 is TGTGCCAGCAGCTTAATCGCCGGGCTGATGACGGGAGAGTCAGATACGCAGTATTTT. Translation gives CASSLIAGLMTGESDTQYF.

The gene calls are TRBV6-5 and TRBJ1-1; weak D call: TRBD1 (6 bases). V was pared by 7 bases and J by 1 base, with 10 bases between. The CDR3 is made up of 13 amino acids. Germline V gene data show CDR1 as MNHEY and CDR2 as SVGAGI. DNA for the CDR3: TGTGCCAGCAAAACAGGGTGGAACACTGAAGCTTTCTTT. Amino acids: CASKTGWNTEAFF.

This clone was observed a handful of times. The V gene is TRBV5-4, the J gene TRBJ2-4, with TRBD2 identical over 7 bases. The CDR3 sequence is 18 residues long. Germline CDR1 and CDR2: SGHNT and YYREEE (reference sequence). The V and J ends lost 2 bases and 2 bases, in that order; junction bases with no gene match: 13. CDR3 protein: CASSFGGVGGNPKNIQYF. In nucleotides, the CDR3 is TGTGCCAGCAGCTTTGGTGGGGTGGGGGGGAACCCCAAAAACATTCAGTACTTC.

This clone has just one count. The genes are TRBV7-3 and TRBJ2-1; no clear D gene. Germline V CDR1 and CDR2: SGHTA, FQGTGA. The CDR3 sequence is 15 residues long. Trimming pared 6 bases from V and 4 bases from J, leaving 16 bases between. The CDR3 coding sequence is TGTGCCAGCAGTCAGACACCGAATAAATACAATGAGCAGTTCTTC. Its translation is CASSQTPNKYNEQFF.

This clone was detected only a few times. V gene TRBV7-2 combines with J gene TRBJ2-7; D might be TRBD1 (5 bases). The CDR3 is made up of 12 amino acids. Trimming took 3 bases from V and 6 from J, leaving 9 bases between them. CDR1 and CDR2 from the germline V gene are SGHTA and FQGNSA. The CDR3 region is CASSFRAGEQYF. CDR3 DNA: TGTGCCAGCAGCTTCAGGGCCGGCGAGCAGTACTTC.